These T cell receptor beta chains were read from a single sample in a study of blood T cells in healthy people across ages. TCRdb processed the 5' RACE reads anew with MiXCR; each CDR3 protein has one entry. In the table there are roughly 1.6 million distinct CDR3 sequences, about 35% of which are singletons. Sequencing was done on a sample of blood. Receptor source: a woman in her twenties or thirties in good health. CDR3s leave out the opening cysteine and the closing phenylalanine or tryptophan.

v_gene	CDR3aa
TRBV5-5	ASSLAGGVSNYGYT
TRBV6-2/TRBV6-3	ASTAAHEQY
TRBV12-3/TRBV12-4	ARAGERGTDTQY
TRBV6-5	ASSNGQGAKTQY
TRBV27	ASSSGAGFFEQY
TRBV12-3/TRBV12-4	ASSSGQEYGYT
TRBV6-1	ASSESRYEQY
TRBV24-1	ATSDPGTDTQY
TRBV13	ASSLADWPTETQY
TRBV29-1	SVLKRDTYNEQF
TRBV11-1	ASSSESAYEQY
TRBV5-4	ASSSEGIGAYGYT
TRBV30	AWKTGQNIQY